The rows below give T cell receptor beta chains drawn from one sample of a study of blood T cell repertoires in COVID-19. TCRdb keeps only in-frame clones here, not all; method: immunoSEQ multiplex PCR. The sample records about 48,000 clones, 85% to 90% being singletons. The material sequenced was peripheral blood. These receptors came from a woman of 80 years or more with COVID-19, enrolled during active disease. CDR3s include the opening cysteine and the closing phenylalanine or tryptophan.

TRBJ2-1,13,TRBV28,CASGGGFRNEQFF
TRBJ1-4,15,TRBV19,CASSNAGTGHEKLFF
TRBJ1-2,14,TRBV9,CASSPRDREHGYTF
TRBJ2-5,14,TRBV6-6,CASSWDRTQETQYF
TRBJ2-2,16,TRBV30,CAWSVRDTSNTGELFF
TRBJ1-2,15,TRBV5-4,CASSLDRGPNYGYTF
TRBJ2-1,15,TRBV2,CASSNGLAGTNEQFF
TRBJ2-7,16,TRBV18,CASSPPGGALSYEQYF
TRBJ1-1,13,TRBV12-3/TRBV12-4,CASKAGELTEAFF
TRBJ2-7,17,TRBV6-2/TRBV6-3,CASSTGTSGRSSYEQYF
TRBJ1-3,20,TRBV4-1,CASSPRSWANRGSAGNTIYF
TRBJ2-1,15,TRBV29-1,CSVRGGMAGAYEQFF
TRBJ1-4,15,TRBV18,CASSHRQGAGEKLFF
TRBJ1-4,17,TRBV7-3,CASSSQSRDRVVEKLFF
TRBJ2-6,19,TRBV18,CASSFIRTGGATGANVLTF
TRBJ2-3,14,TRBV10-1,CASSPQIMRDTQYF
TRBJ2-3,17,TRBV5-1,CASSLTGLAGGEDTQYF
TRBJ2-7,19,TRBV2,CASSERGGGGQPLRNEQYF
TRBJ2-7,16,TRBV5-4,CASSRGTGTGEHEQYF
TRBJ2-7,13,TRBV19,CASSRTGDYEQYF
TRBJ1-2,11,TRBV20-1,CSALVNYGYTF
TRBJ2-3,14,TRBV5-5,CASSIASSTDTQYF
TRBJ1-1,11,TRBV6-5,CAGKQGSEAFF
TRBJ1-2,14,TRBV6-5,CASKGTGRGYGYTF
TRBJ1-2,16,TRBV7-9,CASSFPGAGASYGYTF
TRBJ2-3,17,TRBV28,CASRVIGGASGQDTQYF
TRBJ2-7,14,TRBV27,CASSGLTGPYEQYF
TRBJ2-1,11,TRBV5-1,CASSLAQEQFF
TRBJ2-1,15,TRBV9,CASSPGQGPYNEQFF
TRBJ1-5,13,TRBV2,CASRQGSNQPQHF
TRBJ1-2,13,TRBV12-5,CASGKQGANGYTF
TRBJ2-7,15,TRBV19,CASSIGTSAAYEQYF
TRBJ1-1,14,TRBV19,CASSISRGHTEAFF
TRBJ2-1,14,TRBV6-5,CASCIAGSYNEQFF
TRBJ1-1,14,TRBV30,CAWSAGQWMAEAFF
TRBJ1-2,17,TRBV6-1,CASSEFGTAGDYSGYTF
TRBJ2-5,14,TRBV2,CASKLAGGGETQYF